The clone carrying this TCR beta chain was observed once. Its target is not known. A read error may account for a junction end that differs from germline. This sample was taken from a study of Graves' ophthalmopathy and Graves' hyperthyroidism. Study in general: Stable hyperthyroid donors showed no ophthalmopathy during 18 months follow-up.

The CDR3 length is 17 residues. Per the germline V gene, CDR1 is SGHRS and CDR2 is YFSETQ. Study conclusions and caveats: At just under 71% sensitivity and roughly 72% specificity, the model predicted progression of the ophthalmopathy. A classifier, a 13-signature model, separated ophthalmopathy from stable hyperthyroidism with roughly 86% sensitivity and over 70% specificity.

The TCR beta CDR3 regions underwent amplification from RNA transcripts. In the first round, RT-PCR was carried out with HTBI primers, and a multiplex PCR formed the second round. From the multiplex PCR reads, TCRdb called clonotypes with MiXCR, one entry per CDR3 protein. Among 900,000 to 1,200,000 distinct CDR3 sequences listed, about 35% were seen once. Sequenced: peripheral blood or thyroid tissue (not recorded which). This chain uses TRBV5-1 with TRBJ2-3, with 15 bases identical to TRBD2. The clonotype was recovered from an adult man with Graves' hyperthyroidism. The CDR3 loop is CASSLGLAGGFTDTQYF. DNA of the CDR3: TGCGCCAGCAGTTTGGGACTAGCGGGGGGCTTCACAGATACGCAGTATTTT.